The 20 T cell receptor beta chains in this list originate from one sample, sequenced in a study of blood T cells in healthy people across ages. Combining a sample-barcoded 5' primer with a J-beta primer mix, a second PCR ran for 7 to 11 cycles. Using its own MiXCR run on the 5' RACE reads, TCRdb lists one record per CDR3 protein. The repertoire consists of 1.5 million to 2 million distinct CDR3 sequences, with 28% occurring once and the leading ten covering roughly 8.2%. The sample consisted of blood. These receptors came from a young woman in good health.

In DNA, the CDR3 is TGTGCCTGGGACAGCTCCTACAATGAGCAGTTCTTC. Amino acids: CAWDSSYNEQFF. The chain has TRBV30 and TRBJ2-1; D may be TRBD1 (5 bases). The CDR3 has 12 amino acids. Germline lookup yields CDR1 GTSNPN and CDR2 SVGIG (reference sequence). Trimming stripped 5 bases from V and 0 bases from J, with 5 bases between.

This clonotype was counted between two and nine times. The chain couples TRBV19 to TRBJ2-7; TRBD1 aligns across 9 bases. CDR3 length: 15 residues. J lost 2 bases, V lost 3 bases, and 5 bases had no gene match. Per germline, CDR1 LNHDA and CDR2 SQIVND (reference sequence). The CDR3 bases are TGTGCCAGTAGTATTGGGGGACAGGGACCCTACGAGCAGTACTTC. The encoded protein is CASSIGGQGPYEQYF.

This clonotype was picked up a small number of times. The chain couples TRBV20-1 to TRBJ1-6; the match to TRBD1 covers 8 bases. Germline loops: CDR1 DFQATT, CDR2 SNEGSKA (reference sequence). V lost 5 bases, J lost 7 bases, and 10 bases stayed unmatched. CDR3 length: 15 residues. CDR3 region: CSAPIQGVGNSPLHF. The CDR3 region has the DNA TGCAGTGCTCCTATACAGGGGGTAGGGAATTCACCCCTCCACTTT.

This clonotype has a count of ten or more. V usage is TRBV12-3 or TRBV12-4 and J usage is TRBJ2-7; no firm D call. Trimming pared 2 bases from V and 2 bases from J, leaving 7 bases between. CDR3 length equals 13 residues. The CDR3 here is CASSLNRAYEQYF. The CDR3 DNA reads TGTGCCAGCAGTTTAAATAGGGCCTACGAGCAGTACTTC.

This sequence joins TRBV6-2 or TRBV6-3 and TRBJ2-7; either TRBD1 or TRBD2 may fit D (5 bases each). The germline V gene has CDR1 MNHEY and CDR2 SVGEGT. This CDR3 has 14 residues. Between the trimmed V and J ends, which lost 7 bases and 2 bases, there was a span of 15 bases. The CDR3 DNA is TGTGCCAGCATTCAATGGGGGAAGGCCTACGAGCAGTACTTC. Translated, it gives CASIQWGKAYEQYF.

V usage is TRBV5-4 and J usage is TRBJ1-4; 8 bases map to TRBD1. Germline lookup yields CDR1 SGHNT and CDR2 YYREEE (reference sequence). The V segment lost 5 bases and the J segment 7 bases; nucleotides outside the gene matches: 7. This CDR3 has 14 residues. CDR3 residues: CASRPQGGSEKLFF. The CDR3 region has the DNA TGTGCCAGCAGGCCACAGGGGGGGAGTGAAAAACTGTTTTTT.

The rearrangement links TRBV5-1 to TRBJ2-1; TRBD2 aligns across 11 bases. The CDR3 spans 18 residues. Trimming cost V 4 bases and J 8 bases; bases outside gene matches: 17. Germline CDR1 is SGHRS and CDR2 is YFSETQ. CDR3: CASSPAPLTSGVLYEQFF. The CDR3 nucleotides read TGCGCCAGCAGCCCGGCCCCCCTGACTAGCGGGGTCCTCTATGAGCAGTTCTTC. The full variable domain, in which reference TRBV5-1 and TRBJ2-1 provide the parts outside the CDR3, is KAGVTQTPRYLIKTRGQQVTLSCSPISGHRSVSWYQQTPGQGLQFLFEYFSETQRNKGNFPGRFSGRQFSNSRSEMNVSTLELGDSALYLCASSPAPLTSGVLYEQFFGPGTRLTVL.

The table lists this clonotype with a few counts. The chain combines TRBV20-1 with TRBJ1-5, with D possibly matching TRBD1 (5 bases). Germline CDR1 and CDR2: DFQATT and SNEGSKA (reference sequence). This CDR3 spans 14 amino acids. Trimming pared 5 bases from V and 9 bases from J, leaving 20 bases between. The CDR3 nucleotides are TGCAGTGCTGCTAGACAGCCTGGCCTCACGCCCCAGCATTTT. Its translation: CSAARQPGLTPQHF.

This CDR3 reads CAWSATGYEQYF. The CDR3 nucleotides read TGTGCCTGGAGTGCCACGGGGTACGAGCAGTACTTC. V gene TRBV30 combines with J gene TRBJ2-7; a weak D match, TRBD2 (5 bases). Germline CDR1 reads GTSNPN; CDR2 reads SVGIG (reference sequence). The CDR3 contains 12 residues. Trimming left V 1 base short and J 4 bases short, with 8 bases between. The full variable domain, completed using reference TRBV30 and TRBJ2-7, is SQTIHQWPATLVQPVGSPLSLECTVEGTSNPNLYWYRQAAGRGLQLLFYSVGIGQISSEVPQNLSASRPQDRQFILSSKKLLLSDSGFYLCAWSATGYEQYFGPGTRLTVT.

The chain is built from TRBV6-4 and TRBJ2-4; D possibly corresponds to TRBD2 (5 bases). Judging by the DNA end, TRBJ2-7 fits better; the J call may be wrong. The CDR3 is 14 residues long. Per germline, CDR1 MRHNA and CDR2 SNTAGT. DNA of the CDR3: TGTGCCAGCAGTGGCCGGGGAGAATCCTACGAGCAGTACTTC. This codes for CASSGRGESYEQYF.

The table lists this clonotype with a few counts. The chain combines TRBV7-6 with TRBJ1-1; D unresolved. The CDR3 loop spans 13 amino acids. Germline-derived CDR1 and CDR2 are SGHVS and FNYEAQ. V gave up 5 bases and J gave up 1 base, with 8 bases separating them. The chain's CDR3 is CASSVQKNTEAFF. CDR3 sequence (DNA): TGTGCCAGCAGCGTGCAAAAGAACACTGAAGCTTTCTTT.

The rearrangement joins TRBV6-5 to TRBJ2-5; the D is unclear. V was trimmed by 6 bases and J by 6 bases, leaving 17 bases between them. Germline CDR1 is MNHEY and CDR2 is SVGAGI. CDR3 length: 14 residues. Here the CDR3 reads CASSPPGNVKTQYF. Written as DNA, the CDR3 is TGTGCCAGCAGCCCCCCTGGGAATGTGAAGACCCAGTACTTC.

A word on this clonotype: The junction and the germline gene differ at one end; a read error may be behind it. The J gene is TRBJ1-2, the V gene TRBV4-1; 9 positions match TRBD1. This CDR3 has 13 residues. Per the germline V gene, CDR1 is MGHRA and CDR2 is YSYEKL. CDR3 bases: TGCGCCAGCAGAAGGACAGGGGCAGAAGGCTGCACCTTC. Amino acids: CASRRTGAEGCTF.

This clonotype was detected only a few times. V gene TRBV7-9 combines with J gene TRBJ2-3; tentatively, D is TRBD2 (6 bases). The ends were cut back, 8 bases at V and 1 base at J, with 13 bases in the middle. The CDR3 totals 14 residues. Germline V lookup: CDR1 SEHNR, CDR2 FQNEAQ (reference sequence). The CDR3 DNA follows: TGTGCCAGCCAACCGGGACTTGGCACAGATACGCAGTATTTT. Protein product: CASQPGLGTDTQYF.

In its sample, this clonotype was seen once. Since a much larger clone is just one base distant, this may be a read error. The rearrangement links TRBV5-6 to TRBJ2-1, with TRBD2 matching 8 bases. Germline trimming cut 0 bases from V and 12 bases from J; bases unmatched to any gene: 11. The CDR3 runs to 15 residues. Germline V CDR1 and CDR2: SGHDT, YYEEEE. The CDR3 reads CASSLVAGGADGQFF. The CDR3, as DNA: TGTGCCAGCAGCTTGGTCGCGGGGGGAGCTGATGGGCAGTTCTTC.

The rearrangement joins TRBV6-6 to TRBJ2-3, with D unresolved. The CDR3 has 13 residues. V lost 2 bases and J 4 bases, leaving 7 bases between the germline ends. Germline V gene sequence: CDR1 MNHNY, CDR2 SVGAGI (reference sequence). CDR3 sequence reads: CASSYLESDTQYF. The CDR3 nucleotides are TGTGCCAGCAGTTACCTAGAATCAGATACGCAGTATTTT.

V gene TRBV14 combines with J gene TRBJ2-1, with no clear D. The length of the CDR3 is 15 residues. V lost 3 bases, J lost 7 bases, and 16 bases lay in between. Germline assignment: CDR1 SGHDN and CDR2 FVKESK. The CDR3 loop reads CASSQGSYSGNEQFF. The CDR3 bases are TGTGCCAGCAGCCAGGGGTCCTATAGTGGGAATGAGCAGTTCTTC.

The chain uses TRBV19 and TRBJ1-1; D is ambiguous. This CDR3 has 13 residues. Germline CDR1 LNHDA, CDR2 SQIVND (reference sequence). V lost 3 bases and J lost 7, with 12 bases in between. The CDR3 sequence: CASSMVVDGEAFF. CDR3 bases: TGTGCCAGTAGTATGGTGGTCGACGGTGAAGCTTTCTTT.

V is TRBV6-5 and J is TRBJ1-6, with 8 bases fitting TRBD1. The V segment lost 6 bases and the J segment 5 bases; nucleotides outside the gene matches: 6. The CDR3 runs 15 residues. Germline lookup yields CDR1 MNHEY and CDR2 SVGAGI. CDR3 nucleotides: TGTGCCAGCAGCCGCGACAGGGGACATAATTCACCCCTCCACTTT. This gives the protein CASSRDRGHNSPLHF.

This clonotype came up once. Sequence at one end of the junction differs from germline and may be a read error. This sequence joins TRBV7-2 and TRBJ1-5; no firm D call. The germline V gene has CDR1 SGHTA and CDR2 FQGNSA. CDR3 length equals 15 residues. Here the CDR3 reads CASSFDGNSNQPRHF. DNA of the CDR3: TGTGCCAGCAGCTTTGACGGGAATAGCAATCAGCCCCGGCATTTT.